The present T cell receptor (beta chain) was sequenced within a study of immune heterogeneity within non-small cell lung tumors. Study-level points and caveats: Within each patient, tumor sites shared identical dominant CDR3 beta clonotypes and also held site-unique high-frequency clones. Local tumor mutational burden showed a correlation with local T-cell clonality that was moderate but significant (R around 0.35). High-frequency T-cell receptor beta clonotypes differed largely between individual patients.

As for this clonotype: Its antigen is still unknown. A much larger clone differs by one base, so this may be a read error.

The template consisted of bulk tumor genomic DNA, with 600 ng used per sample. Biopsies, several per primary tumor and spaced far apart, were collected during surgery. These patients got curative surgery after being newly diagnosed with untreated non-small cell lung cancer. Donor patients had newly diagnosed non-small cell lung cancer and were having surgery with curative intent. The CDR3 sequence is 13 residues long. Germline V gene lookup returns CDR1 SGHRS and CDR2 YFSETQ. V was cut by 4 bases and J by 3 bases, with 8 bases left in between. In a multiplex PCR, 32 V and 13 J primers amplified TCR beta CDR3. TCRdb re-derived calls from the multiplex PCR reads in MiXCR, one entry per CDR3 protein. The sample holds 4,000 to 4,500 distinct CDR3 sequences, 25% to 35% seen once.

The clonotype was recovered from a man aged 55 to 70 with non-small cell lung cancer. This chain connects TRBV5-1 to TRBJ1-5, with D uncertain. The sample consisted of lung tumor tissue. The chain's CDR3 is CASSPKPNQPQHF. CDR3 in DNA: TGCGCCAGCAGCCCCAAACCCAATCAGCCCCAGCATTTT.